The next 9 T cell receptor beta chains were all read from a single sample in a study of T-cell memory formation after mild COVID-19. TCRdb itself ran the 5' RACE reads through MiXCR, one entry per CDR3 protein. The sample carries 380,000 or so distinct CDR3 sequences, 12% to 15% recorded once. The sample was PBMCs or a T cell subset sorted from them (not recorded which). The receptors derive from a man younger than 35 who had mild COVID-19 (a few samples of this study predate the infection). Cell type and time point are not known.

V and J are TRBV9 and TRBJ1-1; no definite D call. CDR1 SGDLS and CDR2 YYNGEE come from the germline V gene. The V and J ends lost 2 bases and 8 bases respectively, with 16 bases between them. CDR3 size: 14 residues. The CDR3 sequence: CASSVRGDPTEAFF. The CDR3 DNA sequence: TGTGCCAGCAGCGTGCGGGGTGACCCGACAGAAGCTTTCTTT.

In its sample, this clonotype was seen many times. V and J are TRBV12-3 or TRBV12-4 and TRBJ1-1; D is ambiguous. Trimming stripped 1 base from V and 5 bases from J, with 11 bases between. The CDR3 length is 14 residues. The CDR3 nucleotides are TGTGCCAGCAGTTTAGGCGCCGTTTCGACTGAAGCTTTCTTT. Amino acids: CASSLGAVSTEAFF.

This clonotype was observed at least ten times. The rearrangement joins TRBV5-5 to TRBJ1-6; D call uncertain. The CDR3 contains 12 residues. Trimming stripped 3 bases from V and 9 bases from J, with 7 bases between. Germline loops: CDR1 SGHKS, CDR2 YYEKEE (reference sequence). The CDR3 is CASSSTTSPLHF. The CDR3 bases are TGTGCCAGCAGCTCTACTACTTCACCCCTCCACTTT.

This clonotype was seen a handful of times. This chain joins TRBV3-1 and TRBJ1-2; perhaps TRBD1 as D (5 bases). The V gene lost 4 bases and the J gene lost 7 bases, with 19 bases spanning the gap. CDR3 size: 15 residues. Germline V gives CDR1 LGHDT, CDR2 YNNKEL (reference sequence). The CDR3 region has the DNA TGTGCCAGCAGCCTTCAACCAGGGCAGTATCCTGGCTACACCTTC. This encodes CASSLQPGQYPGYTF.

This clonotype was observed a handful of times. The V gene is TRBV20-1, the J gene TRBJ2-3; TRBD2 might be the D (5 bases). The CDR3 sequence is 11 residues long. Trimming removed 7 bases from V and 5 bases from J, with 10 bases in between. Looked up from germline, CDR1 is DFQATT and CDR2 is SNEGSKA (reference sequence). The CDR3 DNA follows: TGCAGTGTCACCCGGGGAGATACGCAGTATTTT. Its protein is CSVTRGDTQYF.

Only a few counts were recorded for this clonotype. V usage is TRBV6-2 or TRBV6-3 and J usage is TRBJ2-1; D perhaps matches TRBD2 (5 bases). In germline, CDR1 is MNHEY, CDR2 SVGEGT. V lost 6 bases to trimming and J lost 2 bases, with 23 bases between them. The CDR3 runs to 18 residues. CDR3 in DNA: TGTGCCAGCAGCTTACGATCTTACCCGGGGTCGCCCTACAATGAGCAGTTCTTC. Amino acid sequence: CASSLRSYPGSPYNEQFF.

This clonotype was detected many times. V is TRBV4-2 and J is TRBJ2-7, with 11 bases identical to TRBD1. Unmatched junction bases numbered 4, after V lost 0 bases and J lost 3 bases. This CDR3 has 16 amino acids. CDR1 and CDR2 from the germline V gene are LGHNA and YNFKEQ. The CDR3 DNA reads TGTGCCAGCAGCCAAGAGGGGACAGGGGGAATCTACGAGCAGTACTTC. Translated: CASSQEGTGGIYEQYF.

This clonotype was counted ten times or more. The chain uses TRBV6-1 and TRBJ1-4; possible D gene TRBD1, 6 bases. Trimming took 5 bases from V and 1 from J, leaving 14 bases between them. The CDR3 runs to 16 residues. The germline gives CDR1 MNHNS, CDR2 SASEGT. The CDR3 spells CASSRETGGTNEKLFF. In DNA, the CDR3 is TGTGCCAGCAGTCGCGAGACAGGAGGAACTAATGAAAAACTGTTTTTT.

The chain recombines TRBV20-1 with TRBJ2-7; 10 nucleotides agree with TRBD2. Trimming removed 0 bases from V and 2 bases from J; junction bases left unmatched: 7. The CDR3 consists of 16 residues. Per germline, CDR1 DFQATT and CDR2 SNEGSKA (reference sequence). CDR3 bases: TGCAGTGCTAGAGAAGCCCTAGCGGGGGCCGCCTACGAGCAGTACTTC. It encodes CSAREALAGAAYEQYF.